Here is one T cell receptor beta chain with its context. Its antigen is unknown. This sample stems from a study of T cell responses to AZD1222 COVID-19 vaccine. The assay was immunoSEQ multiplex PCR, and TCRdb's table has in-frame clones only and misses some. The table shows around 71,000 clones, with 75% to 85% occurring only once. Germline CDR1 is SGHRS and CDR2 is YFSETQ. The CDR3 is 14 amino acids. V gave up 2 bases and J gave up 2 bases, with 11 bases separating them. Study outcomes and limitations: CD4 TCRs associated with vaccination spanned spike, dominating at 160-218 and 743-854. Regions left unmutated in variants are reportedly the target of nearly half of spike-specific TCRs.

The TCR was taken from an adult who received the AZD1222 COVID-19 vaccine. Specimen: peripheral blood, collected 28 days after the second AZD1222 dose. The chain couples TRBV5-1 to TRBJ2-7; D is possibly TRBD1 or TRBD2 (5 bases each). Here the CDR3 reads CASSFGDRAYEQYF. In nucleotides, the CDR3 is TGCGCCAGCAGCTTTGGGGACCGAGCCTACGAGCAGTACTTC.